This T cell receptor (beta chain) was sequenced in a study of T cell responses to AZD1222 COVID-19 vaccine. CDR3 length equals 16 residues. The V gene's germline CDR1 is SGHDN and CDR2 FVKESK. Trimming at V came to 0 bases and at J to 1 base, leaving 4 bases not matched to a gene. This clone was detected once. Sequencing was performed with immunoSEQ multiplex PCR; in TCRdb, only in-frame clones are kept and a portion is missing. The sample shows about 76,000 clones, nearly 90% of them seen only once. This receptor was taken from an adult in good health. The material was peripheral blood, obtained on day 0 of AZD1222 vaccination. V gene TRBV14 combines with J gene TRBJ2-3; 7 bases line up with TRBD2. CDR3: CASSQDRTSGTDTQYF. In DNA form, the CDR3 reads TGTGCCAGCAGCCAAGATAGAACTAGCGGCACAGATACGCAGTATTTT.